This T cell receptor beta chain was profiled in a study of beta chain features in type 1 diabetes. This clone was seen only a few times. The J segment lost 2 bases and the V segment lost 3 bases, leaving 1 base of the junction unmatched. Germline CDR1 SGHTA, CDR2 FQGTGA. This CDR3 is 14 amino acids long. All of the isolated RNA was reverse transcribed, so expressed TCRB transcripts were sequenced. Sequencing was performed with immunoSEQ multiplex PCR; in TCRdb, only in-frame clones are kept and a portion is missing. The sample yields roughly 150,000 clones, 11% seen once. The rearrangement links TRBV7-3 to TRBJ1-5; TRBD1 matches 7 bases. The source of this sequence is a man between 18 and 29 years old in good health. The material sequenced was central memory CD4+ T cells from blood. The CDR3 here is CASSFDRGNQPQHF. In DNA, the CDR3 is TGTGCCAGCAGCTTCGACAGGGGCAATCAGCCCCAGCATTTT.